This is a list of T cell receptor beta chains from one sample in a study of cytomegalovirus exposure and HLA in healthy donors. The method was immunoSEQ multiplex PCR; TCRdb's version includes in-frame clones alone and lacks a portion of them. The table includes about 120,000 clones, 70% to 80% detected once. The specimen was PBMCs. All receptors derive from a middle-aged woman in good health and CMV-seropositive. Both conserved end residues are part of each CDR3. D genes are given only for firm matches. Expanded clones are given a class, and other clones once, few, many or no size at all.

cdr3_aa: CSVELAGGRDEQYF
cdr3_nt: TGCAGCGTTGAACTAGCGGGGGGGCGGGACGAGCAGTACTTC
v_call: TRBV29-1
clone_size: -
d_call: TRBD2
j_call: TRBJ2-7

cdr3_aa: CASSEARTNEQFF
cdr3_nt: TGTGCCAGCAGTGAAGCGCGAACCAATGAGCAGTTCTTC
v_call: TRBV2
clone_size: -
d_call: -
j_call: TRBJ2-1

cdr3_aa: CASSWRGRGYGYTF
cdr3_nt: TGTGCCAGCAGCTGGCGGGGGAGGGGCTATGGCTACACCTTC
v_call: TRBV7-9
clone_size: -
d_call: -
j_call: TRBJ1-2

cdr3_aa: CASSADYPSTDTQYF
cdr3_nt: TGTGCCAGCAGTGCGGACTACCCTAGCACAGATACGCAGTATTTT
v_call: TRBV2
clone_size: few
d_call: -
j_call: TRBJ2-3

cdr3_aa: CASRVPRDRGREGTEAFF
cdr3_nt: TGTGCCAGCAGGGTTCCCCGGGACAGGGGGCGGGAGGGCACTGAAGCTTTCTTT
v_call: TRBV2
clone_size: -
d_call: TRBD1
j_call: TRBJ1-1

cdr3_aa: CASSGGSRGNEQFF
cdr3_nt: TGTGCCAGCAGCGGAGGGTCCCGCGGGAATGAGCAGTTCTTC
v_call: TRBV2
clone_size: -
d_call: -
j_call: TRBJ2-1

cdr3_aa: CASSPPGTGGGNTIYF
cdr3_nt: TGTGCCAGCAGCCCCCCCGGGACAGGGGGCGGAAACACCATATATTTT
v_call: TRBV9
clone_size: -
d_call: TRBD1
j_call: TRBJ1-3

cdr3_aa: CASRGSGTYNSPLHF
cdr3_nt: TGTGCCAGCAGGGGTTCGGGGACTTATAATTCACCCCTCCACTTT
v_call: TRBV7-6
clone_size: -
d_call: -
j_call: TRBJ1-6

cdr3_aa: CASSSRGYGYTF
cdr3_nt: TGTGCCAGCAGCTCCCGGGGCTATGGCTACACCTTC
v_call: TRBV7-8
clone_size: few
d_call: -
j_call: TRBJ1-2

cdr3_aa: CASSSQGAGETQYF
cdr3_nt: TGTGCCAGCAGCTCGCAGGGGGCTGGAGAGACCCAGTACTTC
v_call: TRBV7-8
clone_size: -
d_call: TRBD1
j_call: TRBJ2-5

cdr3_aa: CASSLIQGGRDNEKLFF
cdr3_nt: TGTGCCAGCAGCTTAATCCAGGGGGGAAGGGATAATGAAAAACTGTTTTTT
v_call: TRBV7-6
clone_size: -
d_call: TRBD1
j_call: TRBJ1-4

cdr3_aa: CASSQDSNRGPTEAFF
cdr3_nt: TGTGCCAGCAGCCAAGATTCAAACAGGGGGCCAACTGAAGCTTTCTTT
v_call: TRBV4-2
clone_size: few
d_call: TRBD1
j_call: TRBJ1-1

cdr3_aa: CATGFYEQYF
cdr3_nt: TGTGCTACAGGGTTCTACGAGCAGTACTTC
v_call: TRBV27
clone_size: -
d_call: -
j_call: TRBJ2-7

cdr3_aa: CASSQERGGSYEQYF
cdr3_nt: TGCGCCAGCAGCCAAGAGCGGGGGGGGTCCTACGAGCAGTACTTC
v_call: TRBV4-1
clone_size: -
d_call: TRBD2
j_call: TRBJ2-7

cdr3_aa: CASSSDRGHYGYTF
cdr3_nt: TGTGCCAGCAGCTCGGACAGGGGCCATTATGGCTACACCTTC
v_call: TRBV5-4
clone_size: -
d_call: TRBD1
j_call: TRBJ1-2

cdr3_aa: CASSQTSGAYNEQFF
cdr3_nt: TGTGCCAGCAGCCAGACTAGCGGGGCTTACAATGAGCAGTTCTTC
v_call: TRBV5-4
clone_size: -
d_call: TRBD2
j_call: TRBJ2-1

cdr3_aa: CASSLSPQGLGYGYTF
cdr3_nt: TGTGCCAGCAGTTTATCCCCACAGGGTCTAGGGTATGGCTACACCTTC
v_call: TRBV27
clone_size: -
d_call: -
j_call: TRBJ1-2